What follows are 21 T cell receptor beta chains derived from one specimen sequenced in a study of vaccination effects on CD4 cells after COVID-19 (dated by TCRdb to 2021 to 2024). The ViraFEST assay stimulated PBMC with viral peptide pools and then used TCR sequencing to identify antigen-specific CD4+ T cell clonotypes by expansion. After less than 13 days of culture, CD4+ T cells were isolated with the EasySep CD4+ T cell isolation kit. Two doses of either the BNT162b2 or the mRNA-1273 mRNA SARS-CoV-2 vaccine were administered to participants. The library was obtained by the immunoSEQ multiplex PCR assay. TCRdb carries this immuneACCESS record with in-frame sequences only. Its versions omit some clonotypes, under half of them owing to an unresolved V gene in the studies checked, with the rest unexplained. This sample has more than 12,000 clones in its table, and 72% of those were observed once. The top ten clonotypes cover approximately 9.9% of the sample.

No antigen has been assigned to these receptors. The sample was CD4+ T cells from PBMCs cultured with SARS-CoV-2 spike peptides, taken after COVID-19 vaccination. According to the study, the label for this sample's cell subset or site signals: SARS-CoV-2 spike overlapping peptide pool stimulation. All receptors derive from a human donor who received a COVID-19 vaccine.

This clone was seen a few times. This sequence joins TRBV2 and TRBJ1-3, with unresolved D. This CDR3 comprises 14 residues. Between the trimmed V and J ends, which lost 8 bases and 2 bases, there was a span of 13 bases. Germline V gene data show CDR1 as SNHLY and CDR2 as FYNNEI. The CDR3 DNA sequence: TGTGCCAGCCTTCCCATAATCACTGGAAACACCATATATTTT. Protein: CASLPIITGNTIYF.

This clone qualifies as medium-sized. This sample includes further DNA sequences coding for the same CDR3. V is TRBV6-1 and J is TRBJ2-3, with D hard to call. The V and J ends lost 1 base and 3 bases respectively, with 8 bases between them. The CDR3 loop spans 14 amino acids. Germline CDR1 MNHNS, CDR2 SASEGT. The DNA for the CDR3 is TGTGCCAGCAGTGAAGGGGCAGGTACAGATACGCAGTATTTT. Amino acids: CASSEGAGTDTQYF.

The chain uses TRBV19 and TRBJ1-4, with D possibly TRBD1 on 6 matching bases. Per the germline V gene, CDR1 is LNHDA and CDR2 is SQIVND (reference sequence). The V end was cut by 3 bases, the J end by 5 bases, with 10 bases between. This CDR3 has 14 residues. In DNA, the CDR3 is TGTGCCAGTAGTATGGGGGCCCGAAATGAAAAACTGTTTTTT. Encoded protein: CASSMGARNEKLFF.

This clone was seen a few times. The chain links TRBV4-2 to TRBJ2-7; D is ambiguous. CDR1 LGHNA and CDR2 YNFKEQ come from the germline V gene. V dropped 0 bases and J dropped 5 bases, with 11 bases sitting between them. The CDR3 has 14 residues. The CDR3 DNA sequence: TGTGCCAGCAGCCAAGACGCGAATAGGGACGAGCAGTACTTC. It translates to CASSQDANRDEQYF.

The chain carries TRBV7-8 and TRBJ1-2, with D hard to call. There are 15 residues in the CDR3. The V gene's germline CDR1 is SGHVS and CDR2 FQNEAQ. Trimming left V 5 bases short and J 7 bases short, with 20 bases between. The CDR3 coding sequence is TGTGCCAGCAGCCCCGCCCGCGGGGAGCTCATTGGCTACACCTTC. Residues: CASSPARGELIGYTF.

A few counts support this clone. The rearrangement links TRBV5-4 to TRBJ1-2, with 8 positions matching TRBD1. CDR1 is SGHNT and CDR2 is YYREEE in the germline V gene (reference sequence). This CDR3 is built from 15 residues. J gave up 7 bases and V 4 bases, and 12 bases lay outside the gene matches. CDR3 residues: CASSPSSGTGAGYTF. For the CDR3, the DNA is TGTGCCAGCAGCCCCAGTTCGGGGACAGGCGCTGGCTACACCTTC.

This clone was counted only a few times. The rearrangement links TRBV1 to TRBJ1-2. TRBV1 is noted as a pseudogene. This CDR3 region has 14 residues. This CDR3 reads CTSSPGGAGYGYTF. The CDR3 region has the DNA TGCACCAGCAGCCCCGGGGGGGCTGGCTATGGCTACACCTTC.

The chain joins TRBV19 to TRBJ2-2; D possibly corresponds to TRBD2 (6 bases). The length of the CDR3 is 16 residues. Germline CDR1 and CDR2: LNHDA and SQIVND (reference sequence). V gave up 3 bases and J gave up 4 bases, with 15 bases separating them. This CDR3 is CASSMAFGRRTGELFF. The CDR3, as DNA: TGTGCCAGTAGTATGGCCTTCGGGAGACGCACCGGGGAGCTGTTTTTT.

The chain recombines TRBV5-4 with TRBJ2-7; 7 nucleotides line up with TRBD1. CDR1 SGHNT and CDR2 YYREEE come from the germline V gene (reference sequence). The CDR3 consists of 14 residues. V lost 0 bases, J lost 7 bases, and 7 bases stayed unmatched. The CDR3 loop reads CASSLDRGSGEQYF. The CDR3 nucleotides are TGTGCCAGCAGCTTGGACAGGGGTTCCGGGGAGCAGTACTTC.

This clone was observed a handful of times. The chain carries TRBV11-3 and TRBJ2-2; the D gene is possibly TRBD2 (5 bases). V lost 1 base to trimming and J lost 5 bases, with 14 bases between them. There are 16 residues in the CDR3. Germline loops: CDR1 SGHNT, CDR2 YENEEA. Written as DNA, the CDR3 is TGTGCCAGCAGCTTAGTGGTCGGAGGAAGAACCGGGGAGCTGTTTTTT. Its translation is CASSLVVGGRTGELFF.

The chain links TRBV4-1 to TRBJ1-2, with D unclear. This CDR3 region has 16 residues. The V end was cut by 5 bases, the J end by 8 bases, with 24 bases between. In germline, CDR1 is MGHRA, CDR2 YSYEKL. The CDR3 protein is CASSGSEGSKRKGYTF. In nucleotides, the CDR3 is TGCGCCAGCAGCGGAAGTGAGGGTAGTAAGAGAAAAGGCTACACCTTC.

The rearrangement links TRBV7-9 to TRBJ1-5; D is undetermined. The CDR3 runs to 13 residues. Per germline, CDR1 SEHNR and CDR2 FQNEAQ (reference sequence). V was pared by 3 bases and J by 9 bases, with 12 bases between. This chain's CDR3 is CASSLGLGAPQHF. In DNA, the CDR3 is TGTGCCAGCAGCTTGGGCCTGGGAGCGCCCCAGCATTTT.

CDR3 amino acids: CASRGRDTQYF. CDR3 DNA: TGTGCCAGCAGGGGGAGAGATACGCAGTATTTT. The chain is built from TRBV28 and TRBJ2-3; possibly TRBD2 for D (5 bases). Germline CDR1 MDHEN, CDR2 SYDVKM. The CDR3 is made up of 11 amino acids. V was pared by 6 bases and J by 5 bases, with 6 bases between.

This clone appeared a single time. The CDR3 coding sequence is TGTGCCAGCAGTAGAACTCTTGGGGCTTTCTTT. It specifies CASSRTLGAFF. J is TRBJ1-1 and V is TRBV12-3 or TRBV12-4, with D hard to call. CDR3 length: 11 amino acids. The germline V and J ends were trimmed by 5 bases and 11 bases, with 12 bases remaining between them.

The chain joins TRBV7-2 to TRBJ2-3; D unclear. There are 13 residues in the CDR3. The germline gives CDR1 SGHTA, CDR2 FQGNSA. V was shortened by 4 bases and J by 2 bases, with 7 bases between the two germline ends. CDR3 nucleotide sequence: TGTGCCAGCAGCTCCCAATACACAGATACGCAGTATTTT. Its protein is CASSSQYTDTQYF.

This rearrangement joins TRBV18 to TRBJ2-7; possible D gene TRBD1, 6 bases. V lost 3 bases and J lost 4, with 7 bases in between. The CDR3 consists of 12 residues. Germline-derived CDR1 and CDR2 are KGHSH and LQKENI. The CDR3 DNA sequence: TGTGCCAGCTCACCCGGACAGTACGAGCAGTACTTC. This encodes CASSPGQYEQYF.

The chain has TRBV7-9 and TRBJ1-2; tentatively, D is TRBD1 (6 bases). Germline-derived CDR1 and CDR2 are SEHNR and FQNEAQ (reference sequence). CDR3 length: 14 residues. The V end lost 3 bases, the J end lost 4 bases, and 12 bases lay between the germline ends. Here the CDR3 reads CASSLTGVSYGYTF. For the CDR3, the DNA is TGTGCCAGCAGCTTGACAGGCGTTTCCTATGGCTACACCTTC.

This clone turned up a few times. The chain links TRBV6-1 to TRBJ2-2, with D possibly being TRBD2 (6 bases). V lost 4 bases and J lost 3, with 15 bases in between. The CDR3 contains 16 residues. Germline CDR1 and CDR2: MNHNS and SASEGT. The DNA for the CDR3 is TGTGCCAGCAGTGCTCTGGTTCGCGGGGACACCGGGGAGCTGTTTTTT. Protein sequence: CASSALVRGDTGELFF.

The chain links TRBV28 to TRBJ1-1, with a possible D match to TRBD1 (6 bases). From germline, CDR1 is MDHEN and CDR2 SYDVKM. The germline V and J ends were trimmed by 7 bases and 5 bases, with 11 bases remaining between them. CDR3 size: 12 residues. The CDR3 DNA reads TGTGCCAGCAAGGGGGGCTGGACTGAAGCTTTCTTT. It translates to CASKGGWTEAFF.

This clone was seen a few times. The genes are TRBV7-9 and TRBJ1-2; D remains unclear. V shed 11 bases and J shed 4 bases, with 17 bases lying between them. The germline V gene encodes CDR1 SEHNR and CDR2 FQNEAQ (reference sequence). The CDR3 is made up of 13 amino acids. The CDR3 reads CAYIGFGSYGYTF. CDR3 DNA sequence: TGTGCCTATATAGGCTTCGGGAGCTATGGCTACACCTTC.

The chain uses TRBV2 and TRBJ2-2; D gene ambiguous. The CDR3 loop spans 12 amino acids. Trimming stripped 6 bases from V and 2 bases from J, with 4 bases between. The V gene's germline CDR1 is SNHLY and CDR2 FYNNEI. CDR3 bases: TGTGCCAGCAGGCAAAACACCGGGGAGCTGTTTTTT. This gives the protein CASRQNTGELFF.